The text below deals with one TCR beta chain. This CDR3 is 15 amino acids long. Germline CDR1 reads ENHRY; CDR2 reads SYGVKD. Trimming removed 6 bases from V and 1 base from J; junction bases left unmatched: 6. This specimen belongs to a study of cytomegalovirus exposure and HLA in healthy donors. The table came from immunoSEQ multiplex PCR; TCRdb's copy has only in-frame clones and leaves some out. This table has tens of thousands of clones, about 96% appearing once. Input material: PBMCs. V gene TRBV10-3 combines with J gene TRBJ1-1; 9 bases are shared with TRBD1. The receptor was derived from a young woman in good health and CMV-seronegative. As DNA, the CDR3 is TGTGCCATCAGCAGACAGGGGGTCTGGAACACTGAAGCTTTCTTT. Amino acid sequence: CAISRQGVWNTEAFF.